A single sample is the source of the 19 T cell receptor beta chains below, sequenced in a study of regulatory T cells in long-lasting Graves disease. With iRepertoire HTBI primers and Arm-PCR of CDR3 regions, TCR beta libraries were built. TCRdb ran MiXCR on the multiplex PCR reads and lists one entry per CDR3 protein. The sample gives about 660,000 distinct CDR3 sequences, around 30% of which show up once; 42% is in the top ten. Time point denoted: persistent/refractory GD, antithyroid drugs over 5 years with positive TRAb. PBMC-extracted RNA yielded the TCR library. Here the sequenced sample was peripheral blood mononuclear cells (PBMCs), taken when the disease was refractory, from a patient treated with antithyroid drugs. The receptors originated from a female donor with Graves disease.

The chain recombines TRBV11-2 with TRBJ2-1, with 7 bases fitting TRBD2. Looked up from germline, CDR1 is SGHAT and CDR2 is FQNNGV. The length of the CDR3 is 16 residues. Trimming at V came to 1 base and at J to 7 bases, leaving 10 bases not matched to a gene. The CDR3 coding sequence is TGTGCCAGCAGCTTAGCGGTATCAGCGGGGAGGAATGAGCAGTTCTTC. This codes for CASSLAVSAGRNEQFF.

This clonotype was observed a few times. V and J are TRBV29-1 and TRBJ2-7; D gene uncertain. The CDR3 runs to 13 residues. Trimming took 3 bases from V and 1 from J, leaving 10 bases between them. The V gene's germline CDR1 is SQVTM and CDR2 ANQGSEA. The DNA of the CDR3 is TGCAGCGTTGATGTCAGTGGATCCTACGAGCAGTACTTC. This translates into CSVDVSGSYEQYF.

This clonotype turned up a few times. This rearrangement joins TRBV2 to TRBJ2-1; tentative D call: TRBD2 (5 bases). In germline, CDR1 is SNHLY, CDR2 FYNNEI. V lost 3 bases and J lost 0, with 9 bases in between. The CDR3 consists of 15 residues. CDR3 bases: TGTGCCAGCAGTGATCGAGGGAGCTCCTACAATGAGCAGTTCTTC. As protein: CASSDRGSSYNEQFF.

This clonotype was observed at least ten times. The V call is TRBV2, the J call TRBJ2-7; TRBD2 is a possible D gene (6 bases). The ends were cut back, 7 bases at V and 3 bases at J, with 16 bases in the middle. This CDR3 spans 14 amino acids. Germline assignment: CDR1 SNHLY and CDR2 FYNNEI. CDR3 protein: CASIGLPFSYEQYF. As DNA, the CDR3 is TGTGCCAGCATTGGACTACCATTCAGCTACGAGCAGTACTTC.

This clonotype has only a few counts. The rearrangement links TRBV11-2 to TRBJ1-2; D gene uncertain. The V gene lost 5 bases and the J gene lost 1 base, with 14 bases spanning the gap. Per germline, CDR1 SGHAT and CDR2 FQNNGV. CDR3 size: 15 residues. In nucleotides, the CDR3 is TGTGCCAGCAGCCTTAGTTCGGGATTTAACTATGGCTACACCTTC. This codes for CASSLSSGFNYGYTF.

DNA for the CDR3: TGTGCCAGCAAGTGGGACACTGAAGCTTTCTTT. Protein: CASKWDTEAFF. The chain has TRBV28 and TRBJ1-1, with D unclear. This CDR3 is built from 11 residues. V was trimmed by 7 bases and J by 3 bases, leaving 6 bases between them. Germline CDR1 MDHEN, CDR2 SYDVKM.

A few counts support this clonotype. In nucleotides, the CDR3 is TGCAGCGTCCGAAGTGGAGGGCAGGGAGGGACCTACGAGCAGTACTTC. Its protein product is CSVRSGGQGGTYEQYF. This chain uses TRBV29-1 with TRBJ2-7, with TRBD2 matching 7 bases. CDR1 is SQVTM and CDR2 is ANQGSEA in the germline V gene. J lost 2 bases, V lost 6 bases, and 16 bases had no gene match. The CDR3 consists of 16 residues.

This rearrangement joins TRBV7-6 to TRBJ1-4; D uncertain. Trimming left V 5 bases short and J 0 bases short, with 13 bases between. From germline, CDR1 is SGHVS and CDR2 FNYEAQ. The CDR3 contains 16 residues. The CDR3 spells CASSPDLTATNEKLFF. CDR3 bases: TGTGCCAGCAGCCCAGACCTGACTGCAACTAATGAAAAACTGTTTTTT.

This clonotype was seen only a few times. V and J are TRBV9 and TRBJ2-7; possible D gene TRBD2, 5 bases. CDR3 length: 15 amino acids. Germline CDR1 SGDLS, CDR2 YYNGEE. Trimming cost V 4 bases and J 6 bases, with 20 bases left between them. The CDR3 is CASSISWQPRGEQYF. In DNA, the CDR3 is TGTGCCAGCAGCATCTCATGGCAACCACGGGGCGAGCAGTACTTC.

V is TRBV3-1 and J is TRBJ1-1; TRBD1 might be the D (5 bases). Per the germline V gene, CDR1 is LGHDT and CDR2 is YNNKEL (reference sequence). V lost 4 bases to trimming and J lost 13 bases, with 16 bases between them. This CDR3 has 12 amino acids. CDR3 nucleotides: TGTGCCAGCAGCCCTTCCGAGGGGATGGTTTTCTTT. This gives the protein CASSPSEGMVFF.

This clonotype showed up many times. The rearrangement links TRBV11-2 to TRBJ1-2; 7 bases map to TRBD1. The CDR3 consists of 17 residues. Germline trimming cut 1 base from V and 0 bases from J; bases unmatched to any gene: 8. CDR1 and CDR2 (germline): SGHAT, FQNNGV. The CDR3 here is CASSLVPQGLANYGYTF. The CDR3 DNA is TGTGCCAGCAGCTTAGTCCCACAGGGGCTAGCTAACTATGGCTACACCTTC.

This clonotype has a handful of counts. CDR3 DNA sequence: TGTGCCACCAGCAGAGATGTCGGGCGTCAAAGGCCCCAGCATTTT. It translates to CATSRDVGRQRPQHF. This sequence joins TRBV15 and TRBJ1-5; D gene uncertain. This CDR3 has 15 residues. Trimming left V 0 bases short and J 9 bases short, with 15 bases between. Germline-derived CDR1 and CDR2 are LNHNV and YYDKDF (reference sequence).

This clonotype has more than one count but fewer than ten. V is TRBV15 and J is TRBJ1-1; 7 bases are a match to TRBD1. Losses at the gene ends were 0 bases for V and 2 bases for J; bases not matched to a gene: 12. Germline CDR1 is LNHNV and CDR2 is YYDKDF (reference sequence). The CDR3 runs to 18 residues. The CDR3 bases are TGTGCCACCAGCAGAGATCCGATAGTGGCAGGGGGTAACACTGAAGCTTTCTTT. Protein sequence: CATSRDPIVAGGNTEAFF.

This clonotype has only a few counts. The chain joins TRBV20-1 to TRBJ2-7, with 8 bases matching TRBD1. V shed 6 bases and J 4 bases; nucleotides not matched to a gene: 8. This CDR3 spans 13 amino acids. The germline CDR1 and CDR2 sequences are DFQATT and SNEGSKA (reference sequence). The CDR3 nucleotides are TGCAGTGCCTCCGGGACAGGCATTTACGAGCAGTACTTC. The encoded protein is CSASGTGIYEQYF.

This clonotype occurred a few times. This chain links TRBV2 with TRBJ2-7; 9 nucleotides align to TRBD2. Germline assignment: CDR1 SNHLY and CDR2 FYNNEI. V gave up 6 bases and J gave up 4 bases; unmatched junction bases: 7. The CDR3 has 14 amino acids. DNA for the CDR3: TGTGCCAGCAGGAAGAGTAGCGGGAGATACGAGCAGTACTTC. This encodes CASRKSSGRYEQYF. The variable domain in full, with the rest retrieved from reference TRBV2 and TRBJ2-7, is EPEVTQTPSHQVTQMGQEVILRCVPISNHLYFYWYRQILGQKVEFLVSFYNNEISEKSEIFDDQFSVERPDGSNFTLKIRSTKLEDSAMYFCASRKSSGRYEQYFGPGTRLTVT.

In its sample, this clonotype was seen once. The rearrangement uses TRBV6-5 and TRBJ2-7, with 7 bases lining up with TRBD1. Trimming at V came to 2 bases and at J to 0 bases, leaving 4 bases not matched to a gene. CDR3 length: 15 residues. Per germline, CDR1 MNHEY and CDR2 SVGAGI. CDR3 DNA: TGTGCCAGCAGTTACGGAACAGGGGCCTCCTACGAGCAGTACTTC. Translating gives CASSYGTGASYEQYF.

This chain joins TRBV10-3 and TRBJ2-7; 9 positions agree with TRBD1. This CDR3 region has 13 residues. The J segment lost 0 bases and the V segment lost 9 bases, leaving 3 bases of the junction unmatched. Germline-derived CDR1 and CDR2 are ENHRY and SYGVKD. In DNA form, the CDR3 reads TGTGCCATAGGACAGGGGCTCTCCTACGAGCAGTACTTC. Translating gives CAIGQGLSYEQYF.

The chain recombines TRBV7-9 with TRBJ2-5, with a weak D call TRBD2 (6 bases). The CDR3 runs 17 residues. The V gene's germline CDR1 is SEHNR and CDR2 FQNEAQ (reference sequence). V lost 2 bases and J lost 2, with 18 bases in between. The CDR3 sequence is CASSLRGREDIQETQYF. The DNA of the CDR3 is TGTGCCAGCAGCTTACGGGGGAGAGAGGACATTCAAGAGACCCAGTACTTC.

This clonotype occurred a few times. This could be a read error, since a much larger clone is one nucleotide away. The rearrangement links TRBV7-2 to TRBJ2-2; D could derive from TRBD1 or TRBD2 (5 bases each). Trimming removed 1 base from V and 1 base from J, with 7 bases in between. From germline, CDR1 is SGHTA and CDR2 FQGNSA. The CDR3 is 15 residues long. The CDR3 DNA follows: TGTGCCAGCAGCTTAGGGGGGTTGAACACCGGGGAGCTGTTTTTT. Translation: CASSLGGLNTGELFF.